This T cell receptor (beta chain) was documented in a study of cytomegalovirus exposure and HLA in healthy donors. Comments on this clone: The target antigen is unknown.

This CDR3 is built from 14 residues. Germline values: CDR1 SGHNT, CDR2 YENEEA. V was cut by 5 bases and J by 2 bases, with 7 bases left in between. PCR used 60 Vbeta primers and 13 Jbeta primers. Original methodology: In a later analysis, the count reached 80 million or so unique TCR beta chains, with about 9.9 million shared. Clones were read by immunoSEQ multiplex PCR, and TCRdb kept only the in-frame ones, dropping some. V, J and clone size derive from that table, while D and trimming were established from the DNA sequence. Of about 160,000 clones listed, about 81% were seen once; the top ten hold just under 3%. At collection, donors were nominally healthy, but unrecorded immune exposures were probable. Study results and limitations: The study reported that TCR beta sequences accurately predicted HLA-A and HLA-B alleles in most subjects. CMV serostatus was the sole immune exposure data available.

This clonotype was obtained from a woman aged 45 to 65 in good health and CMV-seropositive. V gene TRBV11-3 combines with J gene TRBJ2-6; D not certain. The specimen was PBMCs. The CDR3 spells CASSPSAGANVLTF. The CDR3 coding sequence is TGTGCCAGCAGCCCCTCGGCTGGGGCCAACGTCCTGACTTTC.